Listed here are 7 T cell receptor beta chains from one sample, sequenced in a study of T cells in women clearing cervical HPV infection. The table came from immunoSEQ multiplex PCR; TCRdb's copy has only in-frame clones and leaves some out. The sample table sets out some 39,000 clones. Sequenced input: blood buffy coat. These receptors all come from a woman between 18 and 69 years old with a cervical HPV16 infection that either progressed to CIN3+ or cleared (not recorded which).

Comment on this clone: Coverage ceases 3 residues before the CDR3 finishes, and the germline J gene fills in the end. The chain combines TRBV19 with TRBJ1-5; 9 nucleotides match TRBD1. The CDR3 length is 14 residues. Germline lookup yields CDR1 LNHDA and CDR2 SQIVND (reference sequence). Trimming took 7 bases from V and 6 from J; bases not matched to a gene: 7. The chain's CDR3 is CASTTGGAGQPQHF. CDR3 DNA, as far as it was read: TGTGCCAGTACCACAGGGGGCGCGGGTCAGCCC.

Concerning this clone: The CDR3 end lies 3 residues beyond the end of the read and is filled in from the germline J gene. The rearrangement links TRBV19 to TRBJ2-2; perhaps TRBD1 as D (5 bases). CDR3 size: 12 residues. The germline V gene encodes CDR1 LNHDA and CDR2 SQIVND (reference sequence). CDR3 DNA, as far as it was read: TGTGCCAGTAGTTCTGGGGCCAACGTG. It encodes CASSSGANV. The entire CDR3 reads CASSSGANVLFF.

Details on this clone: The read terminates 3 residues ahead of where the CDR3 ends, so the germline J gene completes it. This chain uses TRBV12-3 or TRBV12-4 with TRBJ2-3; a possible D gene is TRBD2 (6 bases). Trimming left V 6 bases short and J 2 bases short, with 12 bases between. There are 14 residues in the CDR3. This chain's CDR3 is CASRRAGNTDTQYF. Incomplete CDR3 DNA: TGTGCCAGCAGGCGAGCGGGTAACACAGATACG.

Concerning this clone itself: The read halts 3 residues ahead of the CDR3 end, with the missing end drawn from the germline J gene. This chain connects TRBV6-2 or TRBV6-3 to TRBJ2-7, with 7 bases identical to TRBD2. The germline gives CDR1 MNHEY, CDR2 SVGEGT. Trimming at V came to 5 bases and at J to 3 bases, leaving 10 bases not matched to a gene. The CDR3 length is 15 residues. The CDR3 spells CASSRDYPTRYEQYF. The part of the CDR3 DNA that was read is TGTGCCAGCAGTAGGGACTATCCGACCCGCTACGAG.

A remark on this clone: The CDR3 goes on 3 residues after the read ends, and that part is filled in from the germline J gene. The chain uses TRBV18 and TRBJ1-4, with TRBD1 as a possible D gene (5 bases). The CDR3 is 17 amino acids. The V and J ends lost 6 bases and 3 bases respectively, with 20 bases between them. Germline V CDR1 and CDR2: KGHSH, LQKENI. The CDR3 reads CASSPNWFQGPNEKLFF. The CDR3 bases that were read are TGTGCCAGCTCCCCAAACTGGTTCCAGGGCCCTAATGAAAAA.

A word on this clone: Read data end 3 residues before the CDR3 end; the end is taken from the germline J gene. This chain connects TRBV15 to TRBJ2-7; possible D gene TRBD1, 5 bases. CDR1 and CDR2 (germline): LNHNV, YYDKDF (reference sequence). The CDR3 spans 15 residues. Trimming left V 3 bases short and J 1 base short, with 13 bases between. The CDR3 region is CATSSHDSPSYEQYF. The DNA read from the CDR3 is TGTGCCACCAGCAGCCATGACAGTCCATCCTACGAG.

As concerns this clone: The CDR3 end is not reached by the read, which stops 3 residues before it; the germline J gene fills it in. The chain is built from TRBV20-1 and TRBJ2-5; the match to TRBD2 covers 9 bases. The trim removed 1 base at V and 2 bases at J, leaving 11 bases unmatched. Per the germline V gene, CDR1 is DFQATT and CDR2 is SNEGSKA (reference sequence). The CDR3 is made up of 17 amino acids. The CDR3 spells CSARGGGALATQETQYF. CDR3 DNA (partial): TGCAGTGCTAGAGGCGGGGGGGCCTTGGCTACTCAAGAGACC.